The clone carrying this TCR beta chain appeared many times. Its antigen remains unknown. The sample belongs to a study of spatial heterogeneity in lung cancer. TCRdb analysed the 5' RACE reads with MiXCR anew, one entry per CDR3 protein. Of around 26,000 distinct CDR3 sequences in the sample, 8.8% are singletons; the top ten hold about 7.7%. Time point given: sample taken at primary tumor resection. Unsorted tumor, nontumor lung tissue or cryopreserved PBMC supplied the whole RNA. The study's findings and limits: Counts of expanded intratumoral alpha and beta TCRs tracked tumor mutation counts.

The TCR originated in a male donor with early-stage non-small cell lung cancer. Source: lung tumor tissue, taken at surgery.

The CDR3 bases are TGTGCCAGCAGGTGGGAGGGGCACACTGAAGCTTTCTTT. Translated: CASRWEGHTEAFF. This chain uses TRBV7-9 with TRBJ1-1; maybe TRBD1 (5 bases). Trimming took off 6 bases at V and 3 bases at J, with 11 bases between the two ends. The germline V gene encodes CDR1 SEHNR and CDR2 FQNEAQ (reference sequence). The CDR3 is made up of 13 amino acids.